This T cell receptor (beta chain) was recorded in a study of blood T cell repertoires in COVID-19. This CDR3 has 13 residues. The V end was cut by 11 bases, the J end by 3 bases, with 16 bases between. Per germline, CDR1 MNHEY and CDR2 SMNVEV (reference sequence). Sequencing used immunoSEQ multiplex PCR; TCRdb keeps in-frame clones, though not all of them. The sample lists around 70,000 clones; about 80% were seen once. This clone has only one observation. The chain combines TRBV27 with TRBJ1-2, with D possibly TRBD1 on 6 matching bases. Sequencing was carried out using peripheral blood. This clonotype was sampled from a human donor in a cohort sampled during active COVID-19. CDR3 in amino acids: CAGNDRLDYGYTF. Written as DNA, the CDR3 is TGTGCCGGGAATGACAGGTTAGACTATGGCTACACCTTC.